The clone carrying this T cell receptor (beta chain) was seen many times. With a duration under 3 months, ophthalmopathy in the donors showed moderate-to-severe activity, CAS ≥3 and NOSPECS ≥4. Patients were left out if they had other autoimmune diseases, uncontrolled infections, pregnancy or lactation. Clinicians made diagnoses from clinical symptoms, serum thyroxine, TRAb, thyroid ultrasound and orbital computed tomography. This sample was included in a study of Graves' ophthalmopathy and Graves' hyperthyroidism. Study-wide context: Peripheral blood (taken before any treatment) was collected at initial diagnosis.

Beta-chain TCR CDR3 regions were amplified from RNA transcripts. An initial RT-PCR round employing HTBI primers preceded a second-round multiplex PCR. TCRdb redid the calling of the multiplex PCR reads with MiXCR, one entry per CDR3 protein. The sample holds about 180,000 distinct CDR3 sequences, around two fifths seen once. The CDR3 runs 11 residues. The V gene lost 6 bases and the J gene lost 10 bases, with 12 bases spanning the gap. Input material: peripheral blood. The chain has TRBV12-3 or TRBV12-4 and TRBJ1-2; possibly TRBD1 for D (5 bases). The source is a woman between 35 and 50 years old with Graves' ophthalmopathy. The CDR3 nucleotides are TGTGCCAGCAGGTCGACAGCTTACTACACCTTC. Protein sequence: CASRSTAYYTF.